This T cell receptor (beta chain) originates from a study of OX40 agonist ivuxolimab in advanced cancers. Looking at the study overall: Hepatocellular carcinoma, melanoma, renal cell or head and neck cancer affected the dose-escalation patients. Two cutaneous melanoma patients and one hepatocellular carcinoma patient, three in all, had partial responses.

Of note for this clone: The antigen is unknown.

Looked up from germline, CDR1 is MNHNS and CDR2 is SASEGT. The CDR3 totals 18 residues. Trimming cost V 2 bases and J 3 bases; bases outside gene matches: 12. Overall study findings and caveats: Within 6 weeks, CD4+ and CD8+ blood T cells expanded clonally at 0.1 to 3.0 mg/kg.

The assay was immunoSEQ multiplex PCR, and TCRdb's table has in-frame clones only and misses some. The table includes about 79,000 clones, 80% to 90% detected once. The source of this sequence is an adult with an advanced solid tumor such as melanoma, head and neck, liver or kidney cancer. Sequencing used CD4+ or CD8+ T cells sorted from blood, obtained in a trial of the OX40 agonist ivuxolimab. The chain couples TRBV6-1 to TRBJ1-4, with 7 bases aligning to TRBD1. CDR3 protein: CASSEHQTGLASNEKLFF. DNA for the CDR3: TGTGCCAGCAGTGAACACCAGACAGGGTTGGCCTCTAATGAAAAACTGTTTTTT.